This T cell receptor beta chain emerged from a study of shared clonotypes between healthy human individuals. This CDR3 is built from 17 residues. The germline CDR1 and CDR2 sequences are GTSNPN and SVGIG (reference sequence). Unmatched junction bases numbered 12, after V lost 0 bases and J lost 5 bases. The study drew its donors from healthy HIV-negative adults without recent acute infections or vaccinations. The donors were all Caucasian adults (living in Nashville, Tennessee). The authors distributed each subset's genomic DNA evenly over several immunoSEQ plates. Here immunoSEQ multiplex PCR was the method, and the copy in TCRdb shows in-frame clones only, minus some. The sample lists 2 million to 2.5 million clones; 85% to 95% were seen once. Comment on this clone: The antigen remains unidentified.

Regarding the study as a whole: When naive CD4 clonotypes were compared across a few donors, around 5% were shared.

The chain uses TRBV30 and TRBJ1-4; 7 bases align to TRBD1. Material: naive CD4+ T cells sorted from blood. Subset: CD45RA+ positively selected. The TCR sequence derives from a man between 18 and 29 years old in good health. CDR3 protein: CAWSVEGALRLNEKLFF. The CDR3 coding sequence is TGTGCCTGGAGTGTGGAGGGGGCGCTTCGCCTAAATGAAAAACTGTTTTTT.